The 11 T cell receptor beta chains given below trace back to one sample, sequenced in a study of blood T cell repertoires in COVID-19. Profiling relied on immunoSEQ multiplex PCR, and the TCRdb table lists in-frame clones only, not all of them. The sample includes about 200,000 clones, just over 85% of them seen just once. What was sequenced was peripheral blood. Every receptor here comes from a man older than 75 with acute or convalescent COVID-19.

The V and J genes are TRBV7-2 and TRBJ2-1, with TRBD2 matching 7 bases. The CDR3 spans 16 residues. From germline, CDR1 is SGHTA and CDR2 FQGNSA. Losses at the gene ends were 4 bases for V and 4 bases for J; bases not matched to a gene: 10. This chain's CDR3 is CASSSGLGRGYNEQFF. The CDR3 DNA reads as TGTGCCAGCAGCTCTGGACTAGGAAGGGGATACAATGAGCAGTTCTTC.

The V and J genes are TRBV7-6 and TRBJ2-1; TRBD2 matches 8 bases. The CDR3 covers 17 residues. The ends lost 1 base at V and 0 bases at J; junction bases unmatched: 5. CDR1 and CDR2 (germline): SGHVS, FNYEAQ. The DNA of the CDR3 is TGTGCCAGCAGCTTAGAAGCGGGAGCGACCTCCTACAATGAGCAGTTCTTC. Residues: CASSLEAGATSYNEQFF.

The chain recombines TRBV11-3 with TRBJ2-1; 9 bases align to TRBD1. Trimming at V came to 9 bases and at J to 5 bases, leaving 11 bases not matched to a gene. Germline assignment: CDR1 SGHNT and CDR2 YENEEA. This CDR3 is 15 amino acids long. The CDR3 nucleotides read TGTGCCAGAAAAAACAGGGGGCGCAGGGACAATGAGCAGTTCTTC. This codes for CARKNRGRRDNEQFF.

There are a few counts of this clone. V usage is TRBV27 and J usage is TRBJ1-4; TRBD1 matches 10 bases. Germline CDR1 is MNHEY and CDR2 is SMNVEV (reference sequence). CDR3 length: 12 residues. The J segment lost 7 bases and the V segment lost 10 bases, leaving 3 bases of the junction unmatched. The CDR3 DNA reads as TGTGCCACCCGGACAGGGGGTGAAAAACTGTTTTTT. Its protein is CATRTGGEKLFF.

The CDR3 loop is CASSLKVGAGEQFF. DNA of the CDR3: TGTGCCAGCAGCTTAAAGGTGGGAGCGGGAGAGCAGTTCTTC. V and J are TRBV7-2 and TRBJ2-1; TRBD2 agrees at 7 bases. Germline assignment: CDR1 SGHTA and CDR2 FQGNSA. CDR3 length: 14 residues. The junction had 8 bases not matched to a gene; V was cut back by 2 bases and J by 10 bases. The whole variable domain, remainder taken from reference TRBV7-2 and TRBJ2-1, is GAGVSQSPSNKVTEKGKDVELRCDPISGHTALYWYRQSLGQGLEFLIYFQGNSAPDKSGLPSDRFSAERTGGSVSTLTIQRTQQEDSAVYLCASSLKVGAGEQFFGPGTRLTVL.

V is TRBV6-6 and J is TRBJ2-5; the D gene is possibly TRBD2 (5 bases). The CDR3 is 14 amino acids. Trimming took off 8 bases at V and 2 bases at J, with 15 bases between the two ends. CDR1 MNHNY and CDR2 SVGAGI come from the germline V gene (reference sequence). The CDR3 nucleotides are TGTGCCAGCCGCCGGGCTAGCCTACAAGAGACCCAGTACTTC. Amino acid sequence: CASRRASLQETQYF.

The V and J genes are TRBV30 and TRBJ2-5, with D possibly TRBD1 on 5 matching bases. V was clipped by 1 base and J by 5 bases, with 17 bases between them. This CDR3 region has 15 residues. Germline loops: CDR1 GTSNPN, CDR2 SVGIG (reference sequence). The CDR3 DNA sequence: TGTGCCTGGAGTGGAACAGGAATTGGGCCGGAGACCCAGTACTTC. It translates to CAWSGTGIGPETQYF.

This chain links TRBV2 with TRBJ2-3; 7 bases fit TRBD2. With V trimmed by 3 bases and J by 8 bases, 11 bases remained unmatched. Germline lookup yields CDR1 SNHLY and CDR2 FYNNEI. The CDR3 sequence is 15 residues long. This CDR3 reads CASSEAGARRGTQYF. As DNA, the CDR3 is TGTGCCAGCAGTGAGGCGGGAGCCAGGCGGGGTACGCAGTATTTT.

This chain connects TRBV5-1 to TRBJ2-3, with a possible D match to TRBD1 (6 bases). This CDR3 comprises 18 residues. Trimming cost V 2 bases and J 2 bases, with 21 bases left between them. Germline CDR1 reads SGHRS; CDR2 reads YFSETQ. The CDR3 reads CASSFSIQGVRVTDTQYF. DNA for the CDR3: TGCGCCAGCAGCTTTTCCATACAGGGCGTGAGAGTCACAGATACGCAGTATTTT.

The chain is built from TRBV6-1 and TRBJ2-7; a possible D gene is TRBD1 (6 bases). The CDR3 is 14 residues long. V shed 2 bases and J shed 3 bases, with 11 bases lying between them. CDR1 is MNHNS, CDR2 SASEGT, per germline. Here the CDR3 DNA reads TGTGCCAGCAGTGAAAGGGACAACCACTACGAGCAGTACTTC. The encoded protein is CASSERDNHYEQYF.

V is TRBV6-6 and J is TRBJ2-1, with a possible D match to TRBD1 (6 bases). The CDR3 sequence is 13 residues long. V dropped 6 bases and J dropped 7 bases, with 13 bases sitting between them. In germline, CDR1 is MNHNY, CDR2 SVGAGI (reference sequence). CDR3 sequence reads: CASRPTGWNEQFF. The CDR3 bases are TGTGCCAGCAGACCCACAGGGTGGAATGAGCAGTTCTTC.